These 26 T cell receptor beta chains were all obtained from the same sample, sequenced in a study of CD8 T cells in ankylosing spondylitis (dated by TCRdb to about 2017). Findings and caveats that apply to the study as a whole: A TCR beta motif made up of eight highly homologous amino acid variants appeared to be characteristic of blood from ankylosing spondylitis patients.

Their cognate antigens are unknown. The library was built by means of 5' RACE. TCRdb names Illumina HiSeq 2500 as the instrument used. The public reads were run again by TCRdb, first through fastp at Q25 and then through MiXCR, and only productive beta chains were kept. Each entry is one CDR3 protein sequence, shown with its most common DNA and genes. The sample table contains about 540,000 distinct CDR3 sequences; only one count was recorded for about 13% of them. Under 7.5% of the sample belongs to the ten largest clones. The sample comprised blood, either unsorted or a sorted T cell fraction (not recorded which). The receptors derive from a male donor with ankylosing spondylitis.

This rearrangement joins TRBV20-1 to TRBJ2-1; 10 bases are a match to TRBD2. CDR3 length equals 16 residues. Germline CDR1 and CDR2: DFQATT and SNEGSKA (reference sequence). Germline trimming cut 5 bases from V and 9 bases from J; bases unmatched to any gene: 16. The CDR3: CSAVEKREGLGGEQFF. For the CDR3, the DNA is TGCAGTGCTGTGGAAAAGCGGGAGGGGCTGGGGGGTGAGCAGTTCTTC.

A few counts support this clonotype. The chain uses TRBV3-1 and TRBJ1-4; D not resolved. Between the trimmed V and J ends, which lost 4 bases and 7 bases, there was a span of 13 bases. The CDR3 has 14 amino acids. Germline V gene data show CDR1 as LGHDT and CDR2 as YNNKEL (reference sequence). As DNA, the CDR3 is TGTGCCAGCAGCCGGGCCGGGGAAGTTGAAAAACTGTTTTTT. It encodes CASSRAGEVEKLFF.

The chain uses TRBV20-1 and TRBJ2-1; a possible D gene is TRBD2 (5 bases). The V end lost 1 base, the J end lost 6 bases, and 13 bases lay between the germline ends. The germline V gene has CDR1 DFQATT and CDR2 SNEGSKA (reference sequence). This CDR3 is 14 amino acids long. Here the CDR3 DNA reads TGCAGTGCTAGAGCTCTCCGACGGGGCAATGAGCAGTTCTTC. It specifies CSARALRRGNEQFF.

Ten or more counts support this clonotype. This sequence joins TRBV6-5 and TRBJ2-5, with TRBD1 as a possible D gene (5 bases). CDR1 MNHEY and CDR2 SVGAGI come from the germline V gene. CDR3 length: 16 amino acids. The V end was cut by 0 bases, the J end by 5 bases, with 16 bases between. The CDR3 here is CASSYSGPVEDETQYF. CDR3 in DNA: TGTGCCAGCAGTTACTCGGGGCCCGTGGAAGATGAGACCCAGTACTTC.

This clonotype appeared many times. The genes are TRBV7-9 and TRBJ2-1; D gene ambiguous. Trimming shortened V by 6 bases and J by 5 bases, and 14 bases separated the two germline ends. Germline V CDR1 and CDR2: SEHNR, FQNEAQ (reference sequence). This CDR3 is built from 14 residues. The CDR3 spells CASRTVGRDNEQFF. The CDR3 bases are TGTGCCAGCAGAACAGTTGGTAGGGACAATGAGCAGTTCTTC. The entire variable domain, with the rest obtained from reference TRBV7-9 and TRBJ2-1, is as follows: DTGVSQNPRHKITKRGQNVTFRCDPISEHNRLYWYRQTLGQGPEFLTYFQNEAQLEKSRLLSDRFSAERPKGSFSTLEIQRTEQGDSAMYLCASRTVGRDNEQFFGPGTRLTVL.

In DNA, the CDR3 is TGCGCCAGCAGCTTGGAGGCTAGCGGAGACGAGCAGTACTTC. Its translation: CASSLEASGDEQYF. The chain is built from TRBV5-1 and TRBJ2-7, with TRBD2 matching 7 bases. Per the germline V gene, CDR1 is SGHRS and CDR2 is YFSETQ. V was pared by 0 bases and J by 5 bases, with 5 bases of the junction left unmatched. The CDR3 extends over 14 amino acids.

This clonotype was detected a few times. The chain is built from TRBV27 and TRBJ1-2, with 10 bases aligning to TRBD1. Germline assignment: CDR1 MNHEY and CDR2 SMNVEV (reference sequence). The J segment lost 7 bases and the V segment lost 3 bases, leaving 8 bases of the junction unmatched. The CDR3 loop spans 15 amino acids. DNA of the CDR3: TGTGCCAGCAGTTTGAGAGGGACAGGGGAGGGTGGCTACACCTTC. Translated, it gives CASSLRGTGEGGYTF.

This rearrangement joins TRBV20-1 to TRBJ2-1, with a possible D match to TRBD2 (5 bases). V lost 0 bases and J 13 bases, leaving 10 bases between the germline ends. Per the germline V gene, CDR1 is DFQATT and CDR2 is SNEGSKA (reference sequence). The CDR3 is 11 residues long. CDR3 in DNA: TGCAGTGCTAGAGATCGGTCGGGACAGTTCTTC. This codes for CSARDRSGQFF.

The rearrangement links TRBV20-1 to TRBJ2-7; D is uncertain. V lost 6 bases and J 9 bases, leaving 12 bases between the germline ends. CDR1 and CDR2 from the germline V gene are DFQATT and SNEGSKA (reference sequence). This CDR3 is 10 amino acids long. The CDR3 sequence: CSATLFGQYF. The CDR3 bases are TGCAGTGCCACACTTTTCGGGCAGTACTTC.

This clonotype has at least ten counts. The chain links TRBV7-2 to TRBJ2-3; 7 bases match TRBD2. From germline, CDR1 is SGHTA and CDR2 FQGNSA. Trimming took 5 bases from V and 2 from J; bases not matched to a gene: 10. This CDR3 contains 16 residues. The CDR3 protein is CASSPTGRGNTDTQYF. CDR3 coding DNA: TGTGCCAGCAGCCCCACGGGGCGGGGGAACACAGATACGCAGTATTTT.

This clonotype showed up just a few times. J is TRBJ2-7 and V is TRBV27; D gene uncertain. The CDR3 is 11 residues long. Germline lookup yields CDR1 MNHEY and CDR2 SMNVEV (reference sequence). Deletions cut 3 bases from V and 7 bases from J, with 7 bases between. CDR3 nucleotides: TGTGCCAGCAGTTTCTTGAGTGAGCAGTACTTC. It is translated as CASSFLSEQYF.

There are a few counts of this clonotype. The chain combines TRBV7-8 with TRBJ2-7; no definite D call. Trimming left V 5 bases short and J 0 bases short, with 8 bases between. The CDR3 length is 13 residues. Germline V lookup: CDR1 SGHVS, CDR2 FQNEAQ. Here the CDR3 DNA reads TGTGCCAGCAGCGGATGGCGCTCCTACGAGCAGTACTTC. Amino acid sequence: CASSGWRSYEQYF.

This clonotype was detected a few times. The chain links TRBV7-2 to TRBJ1-2, with no clear D. Trimming cost V 5 bases and J 6 bases, with 19 bases left between them. The CDR3 loop spans 15 amino acids. Germline lookup yields CDR1 SGHTA and CDR2 FQGNSA. The CDR3 loop reads CASSRELDGLDGYTF. The CDR3, as DNA: TGTGCCAGCAGCCGAGAACTCGACGGGCTTGATGGCTACACCTTC.

V usage is TRBV3-1 and J usage is TRBJ1-1; no reliable D call. Trimming stripped 3 bases from V and 5 bases from J, with 16 bases between. Germline V gene sequence: CDR1 LGHDT, CDR2 YNNKEL (reference sequence). The length of the CDR3 is 15 residues. CDR3 region: CASSQVAARRTEAFF. The CDR3 coding sequence is TGTGCCAGCAGCCAGGTAGCGGCCCGGAGGACTGAAGCTTTCTTT.

In this sample, this clonotype turned up once. V is TRBV6-2 or TRBV6-3 and J is TRBJ2-1, with TRBD2 matching over 8 bases. The CDR3 covers 14 residues. Losses at the gene ends were 6 bases for V and 9 bases for J; bases not matched to a gene: 10. Looked up from germline, CDR1 is MNHEY and CDR2 is SVGEGT. The CDR3 DNA is TGTGCCAGCAGGAAGGCGGGAGGCTCCAGTGAGCAGTTCTTC. Translated: CASRKAGGSSEQFF.

This clonotype was recorded at least ten times. The CDR3 is CASSLFGGPSYGYTF. In nucleotides, the CDR3 is TGCGCCAGCAGCTTGTTCGGGGGACCATCCTATGGCTACACCTTC. V usage is TRBV5-1 and J usage is TRBJ1-2; the D gene is possibly TRBD1 (5 bases). The germline gives CDR1 SGHRS, CDR2 YFSETQ. Trimming stripped 1 base from V and 4 bases from J, with 14 bases between. This CDR3 has 15 residues.

Only a few counts were recorded for this clonotype. The chain employs TRBV7-2 and TRBJ1-2, with a weak D call TRBD1 (5 bases). The CDR3 consists of 15 residues. Germline V gene sequence: CDR1 SGHTA, CDR2 FQGNSA. Trimming took 7 bases from V and 1 from J, leaving 16 bases between them. The CDR3 coding sequence is TGTGCCAGCACCCGAAGAGGGGCTTTTAACTATGGCTACACCTTC. Amino acids: CASTRRGAFNYGYTF. Looking up the rest from reference TRBV7-2 and TRBJ1-2 gives the full variable domain: GAGVSQSPSNKVTEKGKDVELRCDPISGHTALYWYRQSLGQGLEFLIYFQGNSAPDKSGLPSDRFSAERTGGSVSTLTIQRTQQEDSAVYLCASTRRGAFNYGYTFGSGTRLTVV.

The table lists this clonotype with a few counts. V and J are TRBV6-1 and TRBJ2-2; 9 positions agree with TRBD2. CDR1 and CDR2 (germline): MNHNS, SASEGT. The CDR3 has 16 residues. After removal of 5 bases from V and 5 bases from J, the junction contained 9 bases not matched to a gene. The CDR3 DNA is TGTGCCAGCAGTCGCTTTAGCGGGAGTTGGACCGGGGAGCTGTTTTTT. Its translation: CASSRFSGSWTGELFF.

This chain links TRBV10-3 with TRBJ2-3; 16 bases are a match to TRBD2. Unmatched junction bases numbered 9, after V lost 6 bases and J lost 3 bases. Germline V gene sequence: CDR1 ENHRY, CDR2 SYGVKD. This CDR3 region has 18 residues. The DNA of the CDR3 is TGTGCCATCAGGGGGACTAGCGGGAGGGCCGTAAGAACAGATACGCAGTATTTT. Its protein product is CAIRGTSGRAVRTDTQYF.

Only a few counts were recorded for this clonotype. This chain joins TRBV30 and TRBJ1-2, with D hard to call. The CDR3 covers 12 residues. V lost 3 bases and J lost 8, with 13 bases in between. Germline CDR1 GTSNPN, CDR2 SVGIG (reference sequence). This CDR3 is CAWRASVGGYTF. CDR3 nucleotide sequence: TGTGCCTGGAGGGCGTCCGTCGGCGGCTACACCTTC.

This clonotype was observed a few times. The V call is TRBV7-9, the J call TRBJ2-5; D uncertain. The CDR3 runs to 16 residues. Germline CDR1 and CDR2: SEHNR and FQNEAQ (reference sequence). The V end was cut by 5 bases, the J end by 0 bases, with 16 bases between. DNA of the CDR3: TGTGCCAGCAGCCTATTCCCACAGAACAACCAAGAGACCCAGTACTTC. It is translated as CASSLFPQNNQETQYF. The whole variable domain, filled in from reference TRBV7-9 and TRBJ2-5, reads DTGVSQNPRHKITKRGQNVTFRCDPISEHNRLYWYRQTLGQGPEFLTYFQNEAQLEKSRLLSDRFSAERPKGSFSTLEIQRTEQGDSAMYLCASSLFPQNNQETQYFGPGTRLLVL.

The V call is TRBV7-2, the J call TRBJ2-1, with 11 bases matching TRBD1. The junction had 6 bases not matched to a gene; V was cut back by 2 bases and J by 9 bases. Germline V gene sequence: CDR1 SGHTA, CDR2 FQGNSA. The CDR3 spans 15 residues. CDR3 DNA sequence: TGTGCCAGCAGCTTACGAGGACAGGGGGCGAGTGAGCAGTTCTTC. Amino acids: CASSLRGQGASEQFF.

The table lists this clonotype with many counts. This chain links TRBV5-1 with TRBJ2-1; TRBD2 matches 10 bases. CDR3 length: 15 amino acids. V shed 4 bases and J 9 bases; nucleotides not matched to a gene: 10. Germline CDR1 reads SGHRS; CDR2 reads YFSETQ. The CDR3 spells CASSRLAGGDTEQFF. The DNA of the CDR3 is TGCGCCAGCAGCCGATTAGCGGGAGGAGACACTGAGCAGTTCTTC.

This clonotype was observed a handful of times. The rearrangement links TRBV11-3 to TRBJ2-3; D is uncertain. The CDR3 spans 12 residues. The germline V gene encodes CDR1 SGHNT and CDR2 YENEEA. Trimming pared 6 bases from V and 7 bases from J, leaving 11 bases between. CDR3 protein: CASSSTENTQYF. The CDR3 DNA reads as TGTGCCAGCAGTTCTACGGAAAATACGCAGTATTTT.

The V gene is TRBV7-4, the J gene TRBJ2-7, with a weak D call TRBD1 (6 bases). The germline CDR1 and CDR2 sequences are SGHVT and SQSDAQ. V was trimmed by 2 bases and J by 2 bases, leaving 7 bases between them. The CDR3 runs 13 residues. Here the CDR3 reads CASSLRDTYEQYV. Here the CDR3 DNA reads TGTGCCAGCAGCTTAAGGGACACCTACGAGCAGTACGTC.

There are a few counts of this clonotype. The chain has TRBV4-2 and TRBJ2-3; 9 nucleotides align to TRBD2. CDR3 length equals 18 residues. V gave up 4 bases and J gave up 5 bases; unmatched junction bases: 16. CDR1 is LGHNA and CDR2 is YNFKEQ in the germline V gene. CDR3 sequence: CASSPSPEVAGVRDTQYF. CDR3 coding DNA: TGTGCCAGCAGCCCTTCCCCCGAGGTAGCGGGAGTTAGAGATACGCAGTATTTT.